Listed here is a single T cell receptor (beta chain). Its recognized antigen is unknown. Within one base of it there is no much larger clone, and no base qualities were kept. High-throughput TCR beta sequencing profiled peripheral blood CD8+ and CD4+ T cells from healthy donors, Susac syndrome patients and multiple sclerosis patients. The multiple sclerosis controls were treatment-naive patients whose relapsing-remitting disease, either stable or active, fulfilled the revised McDonald criteria. Bulk CD8+ and CD4+ T cells were purified by magnetic negative isolation, whereas CD8+ TEMRA cells were enriched by FACS. Blood was drawn into EDTA tubes, processed within 24 hours, and PBMCs were isolated by density gradient centrifugation. PBMCs intended for TCR sequencing were cryopreserved in liquid nitrogen and were subsequently thawed in a 37 degrees C water bath. Purity of sorted or isolated CD4+, CD8+ and CD8+ TEMRA cells was at least 90%.

The entry originates in a study of CD8 T cells in Susac syndrome (dated by TCRdb to about 2019). As for the study more broadly: Repertoire sequencing was used to test whether CD8+ T cell activation and differentiation in Susac syndrome was antigen driven. Findings and caveats that apply to the study as a whole: The study acknowledged that relatively few individuals were included in the TCR sequencing and HLA analysis.

From the germline V gene (reference sequence), CDR1 is DFQATT and CDR2 is SNEGSKA. Reading from cysteine to phenylalanine, the CDR3 counts 13 amino acids. Only the CDR3 DNA is retained, 39 bases long and in frame from the first base. Trimming costs V 0 bases and J 3 bases, and their ends lie 6 bases apart. RNA was extracted using the RNeasy kit, and roughly 0.5 to 1 ug of the RNA was reverse transcribed with random hexamers. The immunoSEQ multiplex PCR assay, which covers 54 Vbeta and 13 Jbeta segments, was used to amplify TCR beta CDR3 regions. PCR amplification bias was corrected by using a synthetic template baseline for primer optimization and computational correction. In the authors' own workflow: Reads were annotated to V, D and J genes per IMGT and analyzed with immunoSEQ Analyzer, keeping only productive sequences. Clonality was computed as one minus Shannon entropy normalized by log2 of the number of productive unique sequences. Public and private clones were assessed among the 100 most prevalent clones of each patient and control. A clone was defined as Susac-specific if it was absent from the healthy and MS cohorts, from around 960 published viral clones and from other ImmuneACCESS disease sequences. TCRdb trimmed the raw reads at Q25, called clones with MiXCR and kept productive beta chains. Rows are unified per CDR3 protein, each entry keeping the most common DNA and genes. The V and J calls shown here were made by TCRdb, not taken from the authors' results. Counted in this sample were about 250,000 distinct CDR3 sequences; 93% of them appeared once. Clones ranked in the top ten supply roughly 0.07% of the sample.

This clonotype was obtained from a human donor with multiple sclerosis. The source material was CD4+ T cells from PBMCs. The chain links TRBV20-1 with TRBJ1-5; no D gene is confidently identified. The bases read TGCAGTGCTAGAGATGGACTCAATCAGCCCCAGCATTTT. Its translation reads: CSARDGLNQPQHF.